Listed below are T cell receptor beta chains from one sample, sequenced in a study of T cells in Graves' hyperthyroidism and ophthalmopathy. MiXCR, run by TCRdb on the multiplex PCR reads, gives a single entry per CDR3 protein. The table includes 360,000 or so distinct CDR3 sequences, roughly 20% detected once. Sequencing was carried out using blood. The receptor source for this set is a woman aged 40 to 50 with Graves' ophthalmopathy. Both conserved end residues are part of each CDR3.

V gene: TRBV15; CDR3 length: 15; J gene: TRBJ1-2; CDR3 protein: CATSRDTGAFYGYTF
V gene: TRBV6-1; CDR3 length: 15; J gene: TRBJ2-7; CDR3 protein: CASRPQAGGDYEQYF
V gene: TRBV7-2; CDR3 length: 13; J gene: TRBJ2-1; CDR3 protein: CASSLDSYNEQFF
V gene: TRBV2; CDR3 length: 13; J gene: TRBJ1-5; CDR3 protein: CASGRDGVQPQHF
V gene: TRBV6-5; CDR3 length: 17; J gene: TRBJ1-6; CDR3 protein: CASSPLTGSPWNSPLHF
V gene: TRBV2; CDR3 length: 15; J gene: TRBJ2-7; CDR3 protein: CASSEVGQGGHEQYF
V gene: TRBV28; CDR3 length: 18; J gene: TRBJ2-7; CDR3 protein: CASSFFNQGGSYLYEQYF
V gene: TRBV6-4; CDR3 length: 14; J gene: TRBJ2-2; CDR3 protein: CASSRDPGTGELFF
V gene: TRBV11-2; CDR3 length: 18; J gene: TRBJ2-5; CDR3 protein: CASSLKVGASGSWETQYF
V gene: TRBV28; CDR3 length: 13; J gene: TRBJ1-5; CDR3 protein: CASSFVTHQPQHF
V gene: TRBV7-2; CDR3 length: 14; J gene: TRBJ2-7; CDR3 protein: CASSLFPGTYEQYF
V gene: TRBV6-5; CDR3 length: 13; J gene: TRBJ2-7; CDR3 protein: CASTWTGVDEQYF
V gene: TRBV6-5; CDR3 length: 15; J gene: TRBJ1-1; CDR3 protein: CASSYSRAASTGAFF
V gene: TRBV7-2; CDR3 length: 13; J gene: TRBJ2-2; CDR3 protein: CASSTSLGGELFF
V gene: TRBV27; CDR3 length: 14; J gene: TRBJ2-7; CDR3 protein: CASRPANLIYEQYF
V gene: TRBV12-3/TRBV12-4; CDR3 length: 14; J gene: TRBJ1-6; CDR3 protein: CASSFGQYNSPLHF
V gene: TRBV28; CDR3 length: 13; J gene: TRBJ1-1; CDR3 protein: CASIQTGVIEAFF
V gene: TRBV6-1; CDR3 length: 12; J gene: TRBJ2-7; CDR3 protein: CASSPDIYEQYF
V gene: TRBV7-9; CDR3 length: 12; J gene: TRBJ2-3; CDR3 protein: CASSPVGDTQYF
V gene: TRBV12-3/TRBV12-4; CDR3 length: 13; J gene: TRBJ1-2; CDR3 protein: CASTPTVFYGYTF
V gene: TRBV5-1; CDR3 length: 16; J gene: TRBJ2-1; CDR3 protein: CASSLGVSGAYNEQFF
V gene: TRBV7-3; CDR3 length: 14; J gene: TRBJ2-7; CDR3 protein: CASSSTGSWHEQYF
V gene: TRBV29-1; CDR3 length: 15; J gene: TRBJ2-7; CDR3 protein: CSVEFVSGSSYEQYF
V gene: TRBV20-1; CDR3 length: 13; J gene: TRBJ2-7; CDR3 protein: CSARDASVYEQYF
V gene: TRBV15; CDR3 length: 16; J gene: TRBJ2-4; CDR3 protein: CATSSETGIGKNIQYF
V gene: TRBV24-1; CDR3 length: 12; J gene: TRBJ1-1; CDR3 protein: CATRDRDTEAFF
V gene: TRBV6-5; CDR3 length: 14; J gene: TRBJ1-1; CDR3 protein: CASSSSTGFTEAFF
V gene: TRBV6-1; CDR3 length: 14; J gene: TRBJ1-1; CDR3 protein: CASRPQLPGTEAFF
V gene: TRBV20-1; CDR3 length: 12; J gene: TRBJ2-5; CDR3 protein: CSARDLGETQYF
V gene: TRBV30; CDR3 length: 15; J gene: TRBJ2-5; CDR3 protein: CAWIEGRRYQETQYF
V gene: TRBV6-4; CDR3 length: 18; J gene: TRBJ2-2; CDR3 protein: CASSESVLYTFYTGELFF
V gene: TRBV6-5; CDR3 length: 16; J gene: TRBJ1-2; CDR3 protein: CASSYSPSPLLYGYTF
V gene: TRBV30; CDR3 length: 15; J gene: TRBJ2-5; CDR3 protein: CAWSGTSGSRETQYF
V gene: TRBV20-1; CDR3 length: 15; J gene: TRBJ2-7; CDR3 protein: CSAPGLGRHSYEQYF
V gene: TRBV12-3/TRBV12-4; CDR3 length: 12; J gene: TRBJ2-1; CDR3 protein: CASSLHGDEQFF
V gene: TRBV20-1; CDR3 length: 14; J gene: TRBJ2-5; CDR3 protein: CSAGGATAGETQYF
V gene: TRBV12-3/TRBV12-4; CDR3 length: 15; J gene: TRBJ2-5; CDR3 protein: CASSLWGLGQETQYF
V gene: TRBV20-1; CDR3 length: 14; J gene: TRBJ1-1; CDR3 protein: CSAEKNFKHTEAFF
V gene: TRBV24-1; CDR3 length: 13; J gene: TRBJ2-7; CDR3 protein: CATSDFSGREQYF
V gene: TRBV6-2/TRBV6-3; CDR3 length: 14; J gene: TRBJ1-1; CDR3 protein: CASSYRVGDTEAFF
V gene: TRBV20-1; CDR3 length: 15; J gene: TRBJ2-7; CDR3 protein: CSARGAGELAYEQYF
V gene: TRBV6-1; CDR3 length: 13; J gene: TRBJ1-2; CDR3 protein: CASRGWGAYGYTF
V gene: TRBV29-1; CDR3 length: 14; J gene: TRBJ1-2; CDR3 protein: CSVGGGGASYGYTF
V gene: TRBV18; CDR3 length: 13; J gene: TRBJ1-5; CDR3 protein: CASSPPGGQPQHF
V gene: TRBV18; CDR3 length: 16; J gene: TRBJ2-2; CDR3 protein: CASSPHGTSNTGELFF
V gene: TRBV6-1; CDR3 length: 17; J gene: TRBJ2-5; CDR3 protein: CASSPATDREGDGTQYF
V gene: TRBV6-1; CDR3 length: 16; J gene: TRBJ1-5; CDR3 protein: CASSGARQMQNQPQHF
V gene: TRBV4-1; CDR3 length: 15; J gene: TRBJ2-7; CDR3 protein: CASSQGLGNSYEQYF
V gene: TRBV12-3/TRBV12-4; CDR3 length: 14; J gene: TRBJ1-1; CDR3 protein: CASTPWGKNTEAFF
V gene: TRBV20-1; CDR3 length: 12; J gene: TRBJ2-7; CDR3 protein: CSAMPSSYEQYF
V gene: TRBV30; CDR3 length: 15; J gene: TRBJ2-1; CDR3 protein: CAWSTTGTAYNEQFF
V gene: TRBV9; CDR3 length: 17; J gene: TRBJ2-5; CDR3 protein: CASSVVGDRGLQETQYF
V gene: TRBV2; CDR3 length: 15; J gene: TRBJ1-1; CDR3 protein: CASSESALLLPEAFF
V gene: TRBV15; CDR3 length: 17; J gene: TRBJ1-5; CDR3 protein: CATSLRKSGTHNQPQHF